A selection of T cell receptor beta chains follows, all from one sample in a study of beta chain features in type 1 diabetes. Libraries were prepared by immunoSEQ multiplex PCR; TCRdb keeps only in-frame clonotypes and omits some of them. This table holds around 340,000 clones, over 7% found once. The specimen was central memory CD4+ T cells from blood. These receptors all stem from a man aged 30-40 years with type 1 diabetes. The CDR3 runs from the conserved cysteine through the conserved F or W. A D gene is named only where the DNA matches it firmly. Rows give clone size only sometimes, using once, few, many, or a class for an expanded clone.

J gene,D gene,V gene,clone size,CDR3 protein,CDR3 DNA
TRBJ1-1,NA,TRBV28,NA,CASSLPATEAFF,TGTGCCAGCAGTTTGCCCGCCACTGAAGCTTTCTTT
TRBJ1-2,NA,TRBV19,few,CASSISASIYGYTF,TGTGCCAGTAGTATTTCGGCCAGTATCTATGGCTACACCTTC
TRBJ2-1,TRBD1,TRBV9,few,CASSAKFDRGDEQFF,TGTGCCAGCAGCGCTAAATTCGACAGGGGAGATGAGCAGTTCTTC
TRBJ2-2,NA,TRBV19,many,CAGSGQLFTGELFF,TGTGCCGGCTCGGGACAACTATTCACCGGGGAGCTGTTTTTT
TRBJ2-1,TRBD2,TRBV9,few,CASSVMGLAPNEQFF,TGTGCCAGCAGCGTAATGGGACTAGCGCCCAATGAGCAGTTCTTC
TRBJ2-5,TRBD1,TRBV2,NA,CASREAGGWETQYF,TGTGCCAGCAGAGAAGCAGGGGGCTGGGAGACCCAGTACTTC
TRBJ2-5,TRBD1,TRBV5-1,NA,CASSKQGSETQYF,TGCGCCAGCAGCAAACAGGGGTCAGAGACCCAGTACTTC
TRBJ1-2,NA,TRBV30,once,CAWSGSLRTHYGYTF,TGTGCCTGGAGTGGATCTCTTCGGACCCACTATGGCTACACCTTC
TRBJ2-1,NA,TRBV7-9,NA,CASSLLRPQGNNEQFF,TGTGCCAGCAGCTTACTGAGGCCCCAGGGGAACAATGAGCAGTTCTTC
TRBJ1-2,NA,TRBV6-6,few,CASSYRDGYTF,TGTGCCAGCAGTTACAGGGATGGCTACACCTTC
TRBJ2-7,TRBD2,TRBV6-5,NA,CASSAHSGGFLEQYF,TGTGCCAGCAGTGCCCATAGCGGGGGGTTTCTCGAGCAGTACTTC
TRBJ2-3,NA,TRBV28,NA,CASSLIGGRDTQYF,TGTGCCAGCAGTTTAATCGGGGGGCGAGATACGCAGTATTTT
TRBJ2-3,NA,TRBV6-6,many,CASGASTDTQYF,TGTGCCAGCGGGGCTAGCACAGATACGCAGTATTTT
TRBJ2-5,NA,TRBV5-1,NA,CASSFSQSQETQYF,TGCGCCAGCAGCTTTTCCCAGTCCCAAGAGACCCAGTACTTC
TRBJ2-1,NA,TRBV7-2,few,CASSLDWASDEQFF,TGTGCCAGCAGCTTAGATTGGGCTAGCGATGAGCAGTTCTTC
TRBJ2-3,NA,TRBV28,few,CASSLTTDTQYF,TGTGCCAGCAGCCTCACCACAGATACGCAGTATTTT
TRBJ1-2,NA,TRBV4-3,few,CASSQGAGGNFGYTF,TGCGCCAGCAGCCAAGGGGCCGGGGGGAATTTCGGCTACACCTTC
TRBJ2-1,TRBD2,TRBV4-3,few,CASSQGRAGGSSYNEQFF,TGCGCCAGCAGCCAAGGACGAGCGGGGGGGAGCTCCTACAATGAGCAGTTCTTC
TRBJ1-5,NA,TRBV30,NA,CAWSESGDQPQHF,TGTGCCTGGAGTGAATCGGGGGATCAGCCCCAGCATTTT
TRBJ2-3,NA,TRBV7-9,NA,CASSLGGKDTQYF,TGTGCCAGCAGCTTAGGTGGGAAGGATACGCAGTATTTT
TRBJ2-7,TRBD2,TRBV7-2,few,CASSLGGAGYYEQYF,TGTGCCAGCAGCTTAGGGGGAGCGGGGTACTACGAGCAGTACTTC
TRBJ1-5,TRBD1,TRBV19,few,CASIPQGARQPQHF,TGTGCCAGTATTCCTCAGGGGGCCAGACAGCCCCAGCATTTT
TRBJ2-5,NA,TRBV5-1,NA,CASSAQTGYQETQYF,TGCGCCAGCAGCGCCCAGACTGGGTACCAAGAGACCCAGTACTTC
TRBJ1-2,NA,TRBV7-2,few,CASSLGGVDYGYTF,TGTGCCAGCAGCTTGGGAGGGGTTGACTATGGCTACACCTTC
TRBJ2-5,NA,TRBV15,many,CATSRDPRETQYF,TGTGCCACCAGCAGAGATCCCCGAGAGACCCAGTACTTC
TRBJ2-5,NA,TRBV4-3,NA,CASSQDGARGETQYF,TGCGCCAGCAGCCAAGATGGGGCCAGGGGCGAGACCCAGTACTTC
TRBJ2-7,NA,TRBV5-6,NA,CASSLGRNKQYF,TGTGCCAGCAGCTTGGGCAGAAATAAGCAGTACTTC
TRBJ2-7,NA,TRBV20-1,NA,CSAPTRETNFF,TGCAGTGCTCCCACGAGGGAAACAAATTTCTTC
TRBJ1-1,NA,TRBV27,NA,CASSGSPGNTEAFF,TGTGCCAGCAGCGGGTCGCCCGGGAACACTGAAGCTTTCTTT
TRBJ2-3,NA,TRBV9,NA,CASSVYGDTDTQYF,TGTGCCAGCAGCGTCTACGGGGACACAGATACGCAGTATTTT
TRBJ2-5,TRBD2,TRBV5-6,few,CASSLGRGLETQYF,TGTGCCAGCAGCTTGGGGCGGGGGTTGGAGACCCAGTACTTC
TRBJ2-1,TRBD2,TRBV29-1,NA,CSVVGLAGINEQFF,TGCAGCGTGGTGGGACTAGCGGGGATCAATGAGCAGTTCTTC
TRBJ1-5,NA,TRBV4-3,NA,CASSQVVGTNQPQHF,TGCGCCAGCAGCCAAGTAGTGGGGACGAATCAGCCCCAGCATTTT
TRBJ2-1,TRBD1,TRBV30,few,CAWSVGTGLGSYNEQFF,TGTGCCTGGAGTGTTGGGACAGGGCTAGGATCCTACAATGAGCAGTTCTTC
TRBJ1-1,NA,TRBV27,NA,CASWGHQFMNTEAFF,TGTGCCAGCTGGGGTCATCAGTTCATGAACACTGAAGCTTTCTTT
TRBJ1-4,TRBD1,TRBV6-6,few,CASSYSFRGREKLFF,TGTGCCAGCAGTTACTCATTCAGGGGGCGTGAAAAACTGTTTTTT
TRBJ2-3,NA,TRBV9,NA,CASSFSRSTDTQYF,TGTGCCAGCAGCTTTAGCAGAAGCACAGATACGCAGTATTTT
TRBJ1-4,NA,TRBV7-2,few,CASSLQSATNEKLFF,TGTGCCAGCAGCTTGCAGAGCGCAACTAATGAAAAACTGTTTTTT
TRBJ2-1,NA,TRBV7-2,few,CASSLGRNNEQFF,TGTGCCAGCAGCTTAGGGCGGAACAATGAGCAGTTCTTC
TRBJ1-4,NA,TRBV7-2,few,CASSSQGLNEKLFF,TGTGCCAGCAGCTCCCAGGGACTTAATGAAAAACTGTTTTTT
TRBJ2-5,NA,TRBV29-1,NA,CSVEREGTQYF,TGCAGCGTTGAGAGGGAAGGGACCCAGTACTTC
TRBJ1-4,NA,TRBV6-5,few,CASSEFGEKLFF,TGTGCCAGCAGTGAATTTGGAGAAAAACTGTTTTTT